A selection of T cell receptor beta chains follows, all from one sample in a study of T cell changes during pregnancy in multiple sclerosis. Sequenced by immunoSEQ multiplex PCR; TCRdb stores in-frame clones only, minus some. Of about 80,000 clones detected, 85% to 95% appear once; the ten largest clones hold just over 2.5%. Sequences were derived from peripheral blood, sampled after pregnancy. Receptor source: a female donor in good health, enrolled as a control in a pregnancy study. CDR3s include the opening cysteine and the closing phenylalanine or tryptophan. The order of the fields is D gene, V gene, J gene, clone size, CDR3 DNA, CDR3 protein. D genes are given only for firm matches. The size of a clone is reported for some rows only, either as once, few or many, or as a class for expanded clones.

>TRBD1|TRBV28|TRBJ1-2|NA
TGTGCCAGCAGTTTTGGGACAGGGGGCTATGGCTACACCTTC
CASSFGTGGYGYTF
>NA|TRBV19|TRBJ1-5|NA
TGTGCCAGTAGTATCCCTCTTATTGGGGCCCGATATAGCAATCAGCCCCAGCATTTT
CASSIPLIGARYSNQPQHF
>NA|TRBV7-9|TRBJ1-2|NA
TGTGCCTTACAGGACCGTGGGGACTATGGCTACACCTTC
CALQDRGDYGYTF
>TRBD2|TRBV6-1|TRBJ2-1|NA
TGTGCCAGCAGTGATACCAGCGGGAGGGCCAAGACCTACAATGAGCAGTTCTTC
CASSDTSGRAKTYNEQFF
>TRBD2|TRBV19|TRBJ2-4|NA
TGTGCCAGTAGTAAAGGAGCGGGAGGAAAAAACATTCAGTACTTC
CASSKGAGGKNIQYF
>TRBD2|TRBV19|TRBJ2-1|NA
TGTGCCAGTAGTACTAGCGGGGGGAATGAGCAGTTCTTC
CASSTSGGNEQFF
>NA|TRBV12-2|TRBJ1-6|NA
TGTGCCCCTTCAGGCAGGGCCCCAATTTATAATTCACCCCTCCACTTT
CAPSGRAPIYNSPLHF
>TRBD1|TRBV7-2|TRBJ1-2|NA
TGTGCCAGCAGCTTAGACCCGGGACAGCCCTATGGCTACACCTTC
CASSLDPGQPYGYTF
>NA|TRBV27|TRBJ1-2|NA
TGTGCCAGCAGTTTATGGTGGGGAGAGGGCTACACCTTC
CASSLWWGEGYTF
>TRBD1|TRBV11-2|TRBJ2-4|few
TGTGCCAGCAGCAAGCGGACAGGGGGGAACATTCAGTACTTC
CASSKRTGGNIQYF
>TRBD2|TRBV7-2|TRBJ2-7|NA
TGTGCCAGCAGCTTAGGGGCTAGCGGGAGTCTTGGCGAGCAGTACTTC
CASSLGASGSLGEQYF
>TRBD2|TRBV11-1|TRBJ2-5|NA
TGTGCCAGCAGCTGGGTTGAACTAGCGGGGGAGACCCAGTACTTC
CASSWVELAGETQYF
>NA|TRBV7-6|TRBJ1-1|NA
TGTGCCAGCAGCCCCCGGGGGGGGTCGCAAGCTTTCTTT
CASSPRGGSQAFF
>NA|TRBV4-3|TRBJ2-3|NA
TGCGCCAGCAGCCTCCGGGATACGCAGTATTTT
CASSLRDTQYF
>NA|TRBV5-1|TRBJ1-2|NA
TGCGCCAGCAGCTTGGGGCGGGGCTATGGCTACACCTTC
CASSLGRGYGYTF